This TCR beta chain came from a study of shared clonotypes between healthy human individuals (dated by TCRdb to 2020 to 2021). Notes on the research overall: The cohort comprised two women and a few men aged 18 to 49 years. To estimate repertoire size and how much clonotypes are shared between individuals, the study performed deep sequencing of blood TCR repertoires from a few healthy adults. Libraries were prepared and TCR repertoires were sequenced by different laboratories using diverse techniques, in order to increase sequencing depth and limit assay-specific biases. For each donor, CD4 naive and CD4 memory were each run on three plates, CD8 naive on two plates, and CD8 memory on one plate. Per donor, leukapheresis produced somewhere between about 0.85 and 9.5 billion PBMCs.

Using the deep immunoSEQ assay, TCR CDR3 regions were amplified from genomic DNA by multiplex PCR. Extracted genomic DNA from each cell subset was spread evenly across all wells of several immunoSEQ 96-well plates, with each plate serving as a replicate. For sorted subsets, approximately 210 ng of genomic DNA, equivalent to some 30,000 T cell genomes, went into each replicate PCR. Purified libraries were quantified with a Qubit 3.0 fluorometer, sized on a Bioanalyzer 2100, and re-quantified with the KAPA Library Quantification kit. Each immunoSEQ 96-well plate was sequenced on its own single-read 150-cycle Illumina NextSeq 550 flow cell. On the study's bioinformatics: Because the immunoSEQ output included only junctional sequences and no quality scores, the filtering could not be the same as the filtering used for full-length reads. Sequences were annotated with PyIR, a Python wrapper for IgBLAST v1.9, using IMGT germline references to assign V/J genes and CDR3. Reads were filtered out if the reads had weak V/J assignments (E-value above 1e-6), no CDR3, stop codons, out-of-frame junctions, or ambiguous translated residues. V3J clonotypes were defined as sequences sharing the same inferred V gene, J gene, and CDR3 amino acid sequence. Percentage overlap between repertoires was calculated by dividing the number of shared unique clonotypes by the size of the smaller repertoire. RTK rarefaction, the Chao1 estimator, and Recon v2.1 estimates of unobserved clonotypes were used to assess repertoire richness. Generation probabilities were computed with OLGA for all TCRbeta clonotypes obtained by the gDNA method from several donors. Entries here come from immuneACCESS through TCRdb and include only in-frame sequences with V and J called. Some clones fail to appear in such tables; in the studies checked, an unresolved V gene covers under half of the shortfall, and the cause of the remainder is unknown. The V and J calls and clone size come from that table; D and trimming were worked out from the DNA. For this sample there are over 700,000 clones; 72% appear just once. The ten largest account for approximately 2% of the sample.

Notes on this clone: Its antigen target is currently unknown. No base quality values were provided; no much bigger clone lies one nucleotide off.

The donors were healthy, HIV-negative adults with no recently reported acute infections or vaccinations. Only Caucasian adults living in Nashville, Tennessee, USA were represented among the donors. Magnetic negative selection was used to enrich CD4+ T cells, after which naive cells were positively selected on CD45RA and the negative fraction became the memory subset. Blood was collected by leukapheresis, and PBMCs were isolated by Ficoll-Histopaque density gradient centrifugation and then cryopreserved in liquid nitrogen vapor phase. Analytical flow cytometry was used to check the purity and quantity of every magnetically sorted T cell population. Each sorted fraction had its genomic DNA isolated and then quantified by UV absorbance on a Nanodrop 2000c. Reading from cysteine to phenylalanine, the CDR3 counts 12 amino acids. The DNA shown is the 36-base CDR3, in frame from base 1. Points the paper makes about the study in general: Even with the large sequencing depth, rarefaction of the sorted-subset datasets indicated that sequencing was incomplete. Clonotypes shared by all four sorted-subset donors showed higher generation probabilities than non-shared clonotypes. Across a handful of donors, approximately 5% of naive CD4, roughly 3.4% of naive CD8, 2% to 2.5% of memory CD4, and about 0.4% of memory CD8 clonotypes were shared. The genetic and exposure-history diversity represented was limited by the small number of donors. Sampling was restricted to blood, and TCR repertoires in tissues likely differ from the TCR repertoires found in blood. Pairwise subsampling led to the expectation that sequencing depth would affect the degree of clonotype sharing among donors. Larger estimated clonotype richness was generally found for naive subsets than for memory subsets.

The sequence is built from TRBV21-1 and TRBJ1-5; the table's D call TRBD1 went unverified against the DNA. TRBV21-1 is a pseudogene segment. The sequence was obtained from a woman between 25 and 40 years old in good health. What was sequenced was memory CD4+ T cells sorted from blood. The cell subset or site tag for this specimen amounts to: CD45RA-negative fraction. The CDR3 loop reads CASWDRGKPQHF. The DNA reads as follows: TGTGCCAGCTGGGACAGGGGGAAGCCCCAGCATTTT.